This T cell receptor beta chain was sequenced during a study of cytomegalovirus exposure and HLA in healthy donors. The PCR was carried out with 60 Vbeta primers and 13 Jbeta primers. This table comes from immunoSEQ multiplex PCR, and its TCRdb copy is limited to in-frame clones, with some not included. The repertoire includes 150,000 to 200,000 clones, roughly four fifths of them detected once, and 1.5% to 2% sits in the top ten. With respect to this clone: A junction end diverges from the germline sequence, so it may reflect a read error.

CDR1 MGHRA and CDR2 YSYEKL come from the germline V gene. The CDR3 has 16 amino acids. V usage is TRBV4-1 and J usage is TRBJ2-3; the match to TRBD2 covers 7 bases. Sequencing was carried out using PBMCs. This TCR was sampled from a middle-aged man in good health and CMV-seronegative. The CDR3 region has the DNA TGCGCCGGCAGCCAAGGAGTTAGCGGGTGGAGAGAAGCGCAGTATTTT. Translating it yields CAGSQGVSGWREAQYF.